These 24 T cell receptor beta chains came from one sample sequenced in a study of blood T cell repertoires in COVID-19. The repertoire was sequenced with immunoSEQ multiplex PCR; TCRdb's copy has only in-frame clones and lacks some. The repertoire holds around 120,000 clones, with approximately 82% as singletons. What was sequenced was peripheral blood. All receptors come from a young man with acute or convalescent COVID-19.

The chain recombines TRBV19 with TRBJ1-2; D unclear. Trimming stripped 10 bases from V and 4 bases from J, with 19 bases between. The CDR3 has 14 amino acids. CDR1 LNHDA and CDR2 SQIVND come from the germline V gene (reference sequence). The CDR3, as DNA: TGTGCCACCCTCCCTGGCCGGGGAATCTATGGCTACACCTTC. Protein sequence: CATLPGRGIYGYTF.

J is TRBJ2-5 and V is TRBV7-9, with D hard to call. From germline, CDR1 is SEHNR and CDR2 FQNEAQ (reference sequence). The CDR3 is 15 amino acids. V lost 3 bases, J lost 3 bases, and 14 bases lay in between. This CDR3 reads CASSLVLRGEETQYF. CDR3 DNA sequence: TGTGCCAGCAGCTTGGTTCTTCGAGGAGAAGAGACCCAGTACTTC.

This rearrangement joins TRBV7-9 to TRBJ2-1; TRBD2 might be the D (6 bases). Trimming removed 3 bases from V and 2 bases from J, with 8 bases in between. The germline V gene has CDR1 SEHNR and CDR2 FQNEAQ (reference sequence). This CDR3 comprises 14 residues. CDR3 loop: CASSLGLTYNEQFF. The CDR3 region has the DNA TGTGCCAGCAGCTTGGGACTTACCTACAATGAGCAGTTCTTC.

The chain combines TRBV5-4 with TRBJ2-7, with a possible D match to TRBD2 (6 bases). Germline CDR1 SGHNT, CDR2 YYREEE (reference sequence). CDR3 size: 16 residues. The V end was cut by 0 bases, the J end by 7 bases, with 20 bases between. CDR3 DNA: TGTGCCAGCAGCTTGGATGGGGGAGGTCTCCCGAGGGAGCAGTACGTC. It is translated as CASSLDGGGLPREQYV.

In this sample, this clone turned up once. The genes are TRBV12-3 or TRBV12-4 and TRBJ1-2, with D perhaps matching TRBD1 (6 bases). CDR3 length: 13 residues. Trimming stripped 5 bases from V and 4 bases from J, with 11 bases between. CDR3 bases: TGTGCCAGCAGTGCGACAGGCCCCTATGGCTACACCTTC. This codes for CASSATGPYGYTF.

CDR3 protein: CASSLGGGWTQYF. DNA of the CDR3: TGTGCCAGCAGCTTGGGTGGGGGGTGGACCCAGTACTTC. The chain uses TRBV5-6 and TRBJ2-5; possibly TRBD2 for D (6 bases). Germline V gene data show CDR1 as SGHDT and CDR2 as YYEEEE. V lost 0 bases, J lost 7 bases, and 10 bases lay in between. The CDR3 spans 13 residues.

This sequence joins TRBV27 and TRBJ1-4, with unresolved D. The germline V and J ends were trimmed by 5 bases and 8 bases, with 12 bases remaining between them. The CDR3 extends over 13 amino acids. CDR1 is MNHEY and CDR2 is SMNVEV in the germline V gene (reference sequence). The CDR3 loop reads CASSMRDREKLFF. CDR3 sequence (DNA): TGTGCCAGCAGTATGAGGGATCGGGAAAAACTGTTTTTT.

The gene calls are TRBV4-3 and TRBJ2-7; 15 positions agree with TRBD2. The CDR3 has 20 residues. Germline CDR1 and CDR2: LGHNA and YSLEER. J gave up 6 bases and V 1 base, and 16 bases lay outside the gene matches. CDR3 nucleotides: TGCGCCAGCAGCCAAGGGGCGGTGGCGGGACTAGCGGGGGGACGGGGCGAGCAGTACTTC. Protein sequence: CASSQGAVAGLAGGRGEQYF.

The CDR3 DNA reads as TGTGCCAGCAGCCCCAAACTAGCGGGGGGGAACACCGGGGAGCTGTTTTTT. The encoded protein is CASSPKLAGGNTGELFF. The genes are TRBV3-1 (or the pseudogene TRBV3-2) and TRBJ2-2, with 12 bases fitting TRBD2. V lost 4 bases to trimming and J lost 1 base; unmatched junction nucleotides: 4. The germline V gene has CDR1 LGHDT and CDR2 YNNKEL (reference sequence). The CDR3 contains 17 residues.

CDR3 in DNA: TGTGCCAGCAGTTATCGGGGACAGGGGAATGGCTACACCTTC. Translating it yields CASSYRGQGNGYTF. The chain links TRBV6-5 to TRBJ1-2; 10 bases are shared with TRBD1. V lost 3 bases, J lost 6 bases, and 4 bases stayed unmatched. Germline CDR1 and CDR2: MNHEY and SVGAGI. The CDR3 consists of 14 residues.

The chain joins TRBV7-8 to TRBJ2-1, with TRBD2 identical over 7 bases. Unmatched junction bases numbered 10, after V lost 5 bases and J lost 6 bases. Per the germline V gene, CDR1 is SGHVS and CDR2 is FQNEAQ. This CDR3 is built from 15 residues. CDR3 nucleotides: TGTGCCAGCAGCCTGGGACTACCTATAGGCAATGAGCAGTTCTTC. Translated, it gives CASSLGLPIGNEQFF.

The chain joins TRBV6-5 to TRBJ2-5; D is perhaps TRBD2 (6 bases). The V and J ends lost 0 bases and 4 bases respectively, with 12 bases between them. The CDR3 is 15 residues long. The germline CDR1 and CDR2 sequences are MNHEY and SVGAGI. The CDR3: CASSYSGRGRETQYF. CDR3 DNA sequence: TGTGCCAGCAGTTACTCAGGGCGGGGTAGAGAGACCCAGTACTTC.

The sample holds a few counts of this clone. The chain joins TRBV4-1 to TRBJ1-2; TRBD1 might be the D (6 bases). CDR3 length: 13 amino acids. The germline gives CDR1 MGHRA, CDR2 YSYEKL. Trimming took 3 bases from V and 8 from J, leaving 13 bases between them. The CDR3 loop reads CASSQGGQLGYTF. CDR3 bases: TGCGCCAGCAGCCAGGGGGGGCAGTTGGGCTACACCTTC.

The chain combines TRBV3-1 (or the pseudogene TRBV3-2) with TRBJ1-4, with a weak D call TRBD1 (5 bases). CDR1 is LGHDT and CDR2 is YNNKEL in the germline V gene (reference sequence). The CDR3 contains 16 residues. Trimming took 2 bases from V and 2 from J, leaving 12 bases between them. Here the CDR3 DNA reads TGTGCCAGCAGCCAAACCGTAGGGGCCACTAATGAAAAACTGTTTTTT. This translates into CASSQTVGATNEKLFF.

The CDR3 DNA reads TGTGCCAGCAGTGAAACGGCGGAAGGAGCCAAAAACATTCAGTACTTC. The encoded protein is CASSETAEGAKNIQYF. J is TRBJ2-4 and V is TRBV6-1; no clear D. The V gene lost 2 bases and the J gene lost 0 bases, with 11 bases spanning the gap. The germline gives CDR1 MNHNS, CDR2 SASEGT. This CDR3 has 16 amino acids.

This clone was picked up one time. V is TRBV12-3 or TRBV12-4 and J is TRBJ1-4, with 7 bases aligning to TRBD1. V lost 9 bases and J lost 4; bases outside the gene matches: 5. This CDR3 has 13 residues. This chain's CDR3 is CASNQGVNEKLFF. CDR3 sequence (DNA): TGTGCCAGTAATCAGGGGGTTAATGAAAAACTGTTTTTT.

CDR3 residues: CASSLQDSYEQYF. The CDR3 DNA reads TGTGCCAGCAGCTTACAGGACAGCTACGAGCAGTACTTC. The V and J genes are TRBV5-4 and TRBJ2-7; weak D call: TRBD1 (6 bases). V was pared by 2 bases and J by 3 bases, with 9 bases between. Germline CDR1 is SGHNT and CDR2 is YYREEE (reference sequence). This CDR3 comprises 13 residues.

The V call is TRBV11-2, the J call TRBJ1-6, with 7 bases aligning to TRBD1. Per the germline V gene, CDR1 is SGHAT and CDR2 is FQNNGV. This CDR3 comprises 17 residues. V shed 5 bases and J 10 bases; nucleotides not matched to a gene: 17. CDR3 sequence: CASSIPQTGNIQSPLHF. CDR3 nucleotides: TGTGCCAGCAGCATCCCCCAGACAGGGAACATTCAATCACCCCTCCACTTT. The variable domain in full, with the rest retrieved from reference TRBV11-2 and TRBJ1-6, is EAGVAQSPRYKIIEKRQSVAFWCNPISGHATLYWYQQILGQGPKLLIQFQNNGVVDDSQLPKDRFSAERLKGVDSTLKIQPAKLEDSAVYLCASSIPQTGNIQSPLHFGNGTRLTVT.

The gene calls are TRBV5-5 and TRBJ2-7; 7 bases are shared with TRBD1. The CDR3 sequence is 12 residues long. Germline V gene data show CDR1 as SGHKS and CDR2 as YYEKEE (reference sequence). V dropped 3 bases and J dropped 7; count of bases not matched to a gene: 4. The DNA of the CDR3 is TGTGCCAGCAGCTCAAACAGGGGTGAGCAGTACTTC. Amino acid sequence: CASSSNRGEQYF.

The chain carries TRBV10-3 and TRBJ2-2; a possible D gene is TRBD1 (6 bases). This CDR3 is built from 13 residues. Germline lookup yields CDR1 ENHRY and CDR2 SYGVKD. V lost 10 bases, J lost 0 bases, and 9 bases lay in between. The CDR3 spells CATWTANTGELFF. As DNA, the CDR3 is TGTGCCACGTGGACAGCGAACACCGGGGAGCTGTTTTTT.

The gene calls are TRBV27 and TRBJ2-2; the D gene is possibly TRBD2 (6 bases). V gave up 2 bases and J gave up 2 bases, with 12 bases separating them. Germline-derived CDR1 and CDR2 are MNHEY and SMNVEV (reference sequence). The CDR3 loop spans 16 amino acids. The CDR3 nucleotides are TGTGCCAGCAGTTTAGTGCGGGGATATAACACCGGGGAGCTGTTTTTT. This translates into CASSLVRGYNTGELFF.

CDR3 protein: CASTARSAMNTEAFF. CDR3 nucleotides: TGTGCCAGCACCGCTAGGTCCGCCATGAACACTGAAGCTTTCTTT. The chain is built from TRBV6-4 and TRBJ1-1, with no clear D. The germline V gene encodes CDR1 MRHNA and CDR2 SNTAGT. There are 15 residues in the CDR3. V was pared by 7 bases and J by 0 bases, with 15 bases between.

This chain connects TRBV9 to TRBJ2-3; 7 bases line up with TRBD1. This CDR3 is built from 16 residues. The V and J ends lost 0 bases and 2 bases, in that order; junction bases with no gene match: 6. Germline CDR1 is SGDLS and CDR2 is YYNGEE. CDR3 region: CASSVEGQVYTDTQYF. The CDR3 DNA sequence: TGTGCCAGCAGCGTAGAAGGACAGGTTTACACAGATACGCAGTATTTT.

The J gene is TRBJ2-3, the V gene TRBV2; D not resolved. This CDR3 region has 15 residues. Germline-derived CDR1 and CDR2 are SNHLY and FYNNEI. Trimming left V 0 bases short and J 0 bases short, with 7 bases between. CDR3 bases: TGTGCCAGCAGTGAAGCGATGAGTAGCACAGATACGCAGTATTTT. This encodes CASSEAMSSTDTQYF.